This passage covers 8 T cell receptor beta chains from one sample sequenced in a study of identical twins (dated by TCRdb to the mid-2010s). The library was built by means of 5' RACE. The instrument was an Illumina HiSeq 2000. TCRdb reprocessed the public reads (quality trimming at Q25 with fastp, clone calling with MiXCR) and kept in-frame beta chains. Each CDR3 protein appears once, grouped with its most common genes and DNA. For this sample there are about 200,000 distinct CDR3 sequences; 5.5% to 7.5% appear just once. In total, the top ten clones hold roughly 15% of the sample. These data also featured in a second study, about T cells expressing NK-cell markers.

The material sequenced was CD8+ T cells sorted from blood. These receptors all stem from a woman younger than 35 in good health.

V usage is TRBV6-2 or TRBV6-3 and J usage is TRBJ2-7, with no clear D. Trimming stripped 2 bases from V and 2 bases from J, with 7 bases between. The CDR3 extends over 13 amino acids. Germline V gene lookup returns CDR1 MNHEY and CDR2 SVGEGT. CDR3 loop: CASSYGRPYEQYF. The CDR3 bases are TGTGCCAGCAGTTACGGGCGACCCTACGAGCAGTACTTC.

CDR3 region: CASSKLPVSSYNSPLHF. CDR3 in DNA: TGTGCCAGCAGCAAACTCCCGGTGAGCTCCTATAATTCACCCCTCCACTTT. The rearrangement links TRBV21-1 to TRBJ1-6; the table's D call TRBD1 went unverified against the DNA. TRBV21-1 is labeled a pseudogene. The CDR3 consists of 17 residues.

Many counts were recorded for this clonotype. The chain joins TRBV5-1 to TRBJ2-6; 7 nucleotides match TRBD1. CDR1 is SGHRS and CDR2 is YFSETQ in the germline V gene. The CDR3 runs to 20 residues. The V segment lost 3 bases and the J segment 0 bases; nucleotides outside the gene matches: 15. CDR3 sequence: CASSSKGTAISFSGANVLTF. CDR3 nucleotides: TGCGCCAGCAGCTCGAAAGGGACAGCCATATCGTTCTCTGGGGCCAACGTCCTGACTTTC.

The V call is TRBV12-5, the J call TRBJ2-2; 9 bases line up with TRBD1. Germline loops: CDR1 LGHNT, CDR2 FRNRAP. The CDR3 loop spans 18 amino acids. The V and J ends lost 1 base and 1 base, in that order; junction bases with no gene match: 7. CDR3 in DNA: TGTGCTAGTGGTTTGGGAATTCCGGGACAGGGGAACACCGGGGAGCTGTTTTTT. Its protein product is CASGLGIPGQGNTGELFF.

The CDR3 loop is CSAAVQETQYF. In nucleotides, the CDR3 is TGCAGTGCCGCCGTACAAGAGACCCAGTACTTC. The genes are TRBV20-1 and TRBJ2-5, with D uncertain. The CDR3 consists of 11 residues. Germline assignment: CDR1 DFQATT and CDR2 SNEGSKA (reference sequence). The V gene lost 6 bases and the J gene lost 2 bases, with 7 bases spanning the gap.

This clonotype was seen at least ten times. The rearrangement joins TRBV10-2 to TRBJ2-2; TRBD2 aligns across 7 bases. Germline V gene lookup returns CDR1 WSHSY and CDR2 SAAADI. The CDR3 spans 13 residues. V shed 5 bases, J shed 6 bases, and the junction held 3 bases outside the gene matches. In DNA form, the CDR3 reads TGCGCCAGCAGTCTTGGGAGGGCCGGGGAGCTGTTTTTT. This encodes CASSLGRAGELFF.

The J gene is TRBJ2-1, the V gene TRBV20-1; perhaps TRBD2 as D (7 bases). The CDR3 loop spans 13 amino acids. V lost 5 bases to trimming and J lost 7 bases, with 15 bases between them. The V gene's germline CDR1 is DFQATT and CDR2 SNEGSKA (reference sequence). DNA for the CDR3: TGCAGTGCTGAGGGGGGGCCATCGAATGAGCAGTTCTTC. It yields the protein CSAEGGPSNEQFF.

CDR3 nucleotides: TGTGCCAGCAGCCCTGACAGGGGGCGCATCCAAACGAATGGCTACACCTTC. This sequence encodes CASSPDRGRIQTNGYTF. This chain uses TRBV7-2 with TRBJ1-2, with TRBD1 identical over 10 bases. Germline-derived CDR1 and CDR2 are SGHTA and FQGNSA. There are 17 residues in the CDR3. Losses at the gene ends were 5 bases for V and 6 bases for J; bases not matched to a gene: 15.